This TCR beta chain stems from a study of vaccination and CD4 T cells after COVID-19 (dated by TCRdb to 2021 to 2024). In the study overall: Every convalescent patient had a positive nasal swab PCR test for SARS-CoV-2, with mild disease in 9 or 10 patients and severe disease in one. The convalescent cohort comprised six males and four females, including two Hispanic individuals, seven Caucasians, two Asians and one multiracial person. Participants got two doses of the Pfizer-BioNTech BNT162b2 vaccine (n=8) or two doses of the Moderna mRNA-1273 vaccine (n=2). Post-COVID blood samples were collected from convalescent patients a median of around 96 days after diagnosis, with a range of roughly 35 to 180 days. Post-vaccine blood samples were collected a median of 72 days after the second vaccine dose, ranging from roughly 12 to 250 days. Overlapping spike peptide pools from SARS-CoV-2 and from the common cold coronaviruses HCoV-NL63, HCoV-OC43 and HCoV-229E were used as culture stimuli. As controls, cultures received a CEFX viral epitope pool (the positive control), an HIV-1 Nef peptide pool (the negative control), or no peptide at all. In ten to eleven COVID-19 convalescent patients and several infection-naive healthy vaccine recipients, researchers compared the spike-specific CD4+ TCR repertoire from before mRNA vaccination with the repertoire from after.

Library creation used PCR. DNA from cultured CD4+ T cells underwent TCR sequencing with the Oncomine TCR Beta short-read assay at the Johns Hopkins FTIC core. Genomic DNA was extracted from the cultured CD4+ T cells with the QIAamp micro DNA kit. Oncomine TCR Beta libraries from cultured CD4+ T cells were pooled using unique dual indexes and sequenced on an Illumina iSeq 100. In the paper's pipeline: Non-productive sequences were removed, and CDR3s that did not start with C, did not end with F or W, or were shorter than 7 amino acids were discarded. Antigen-specific clonotypes were identified using the MANAFEST web application through comparison of peptide-stimulated wells with reference and other culture wells. Positive clones required FDR below 0.05, an odds ratio above 5, and productive frequency above 0.1% in at least two of three replicate wells. Clonotypes that were significantly expanded in both SARS-CoV-2 spike wells and at least one common cold coronavirus spike condition were defined as cross-reactive. Levenshtein distances (stringdist) and unrooted phylogenetic trees (ape) in R version 3.6.1 were used to assess CDR3 homology. The public reads were reanalyzed by TCRdb: fastp trimming at Q25, MiXCR alignment, in-frame beta chains only. Each entry merges the rows of one CDR3 protein and shows their most common DNA and genes. Clone size and V and J calls follow TCRdb, not the original study. The sample table lists some 10,000 distinct CDR3 sequences, approximately 42% of them with a count of one. Clones ranked in the top ten supply 21% of the sample.

Beyond this particular receptor, the publication reports: Among convalescent patients, a median roughly 84% of the SARS-CoV-2-reactive clones seen after vaccination appeared only after vaccination, which suggests priming specific to the vaccine. Of the vaccine-specific clones found in convalescent patients, nearly all (304 of 307) were mono-reactive for SARS-CoV-2 spike instead of being cross-reactive with common cold coronaviruses. An increase in the median number of SARS-CoV-2-reactive clonotypes from approximately 21 after infection to some 38 after vaccination was observed, but the change was not found to be significant. Relatively few convalescent patients were included in the study, and early timepoints after natural infection were not analyzed.

As regards this clonotype: Its target antigen remains unknown. Qualities for individual bases were not recorded, and no much larger clone is one base off.

V is shortened by 1 base, J by 7 bases, and the region joining them spans 13 bases. The CDR3 contains 15 residues, cysteine and phenylalanine counted. Only the CDR3 part of the read is kept: 45 bases, read in frame from the first base. CDR1 is given as SGHNT and CDR2 as YENEEA, both from the germline V gene. What this sample's treatment or condition label stands for: roughly 10-day PBMC culture with coronavirus spike peptide pools or control peptides (ViraFEST assay). The ViraFEST assay was used in the study, in which antigen-specific T cells were expanded with peptide pools and expanded clonotypes were subsequently identified by TCR sequencing. The convalescent patients' positive SARS-CoV-2 PCR tests were from March to December 2020, which was before the Alpha, Beta and Delta variants emerged in the United States. Each well held some 2 million PBMCs cultured in IMDM containing around 5% human AB serum and approximately 9.8 IU/ml IL-2, with 8 to 10 ug/ml peptide pools added. On days 3 and 7, half of the culture medium was replaced with fresh IL-2-containing medium. Once the cells had been in culture for about 10 days, the EasySep CD4+ T cell isolation kit was used to isolate CD4+ T cells by negative selection. PBMCs were separated from whole blood using Ficoll-Paque Plus gradient centrifugation and then either used fresh or cryopreserved at -140C. Culture conditions were generally each tested in triplicate wells.

The chain was built from TRBV11-3 and TRBJ1-4; no confident D gene assignment can be made. The sequence was obtained from a human donor who had recovered from COVID-19. The sequencing input was CD4+ T cells from blood, cultured in vitro. The DNA reads as follows: TGTGCCAGCAGCTTAGTGGTCGCCGGAAGTGAAAAACTGTTTTTT. Translated, this gives CASSLVVAGSEKLFF.